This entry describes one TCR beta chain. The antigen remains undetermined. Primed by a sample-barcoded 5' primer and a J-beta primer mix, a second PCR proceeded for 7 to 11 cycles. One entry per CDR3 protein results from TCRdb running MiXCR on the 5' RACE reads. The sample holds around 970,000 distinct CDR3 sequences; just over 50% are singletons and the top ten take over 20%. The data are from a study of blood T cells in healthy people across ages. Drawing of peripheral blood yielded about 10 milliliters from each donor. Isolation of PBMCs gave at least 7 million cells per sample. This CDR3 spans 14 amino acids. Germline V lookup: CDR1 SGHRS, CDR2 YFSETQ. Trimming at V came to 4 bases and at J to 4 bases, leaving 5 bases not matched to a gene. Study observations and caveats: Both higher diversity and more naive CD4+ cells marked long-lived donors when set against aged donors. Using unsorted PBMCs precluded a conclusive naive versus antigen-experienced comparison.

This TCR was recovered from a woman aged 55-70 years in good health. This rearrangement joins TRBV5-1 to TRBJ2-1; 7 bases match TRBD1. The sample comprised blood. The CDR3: CASSMLDRYNEQFF. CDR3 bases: TGCGCCAGCAGCATGCTGGACAGGTACAATGAGCAGTTCTTC.